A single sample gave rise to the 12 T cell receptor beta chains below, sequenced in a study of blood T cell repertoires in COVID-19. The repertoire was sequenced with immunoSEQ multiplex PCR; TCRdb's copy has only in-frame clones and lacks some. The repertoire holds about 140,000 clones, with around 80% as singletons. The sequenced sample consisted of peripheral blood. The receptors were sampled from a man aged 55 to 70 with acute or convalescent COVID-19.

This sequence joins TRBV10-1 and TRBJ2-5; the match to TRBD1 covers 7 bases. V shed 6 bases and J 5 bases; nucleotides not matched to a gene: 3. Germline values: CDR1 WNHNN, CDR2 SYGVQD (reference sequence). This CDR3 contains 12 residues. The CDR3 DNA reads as TGCGCCAGCAGGACAGGGTTGGAGACCCAGTACTTC. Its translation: CASRTGLETQYF.

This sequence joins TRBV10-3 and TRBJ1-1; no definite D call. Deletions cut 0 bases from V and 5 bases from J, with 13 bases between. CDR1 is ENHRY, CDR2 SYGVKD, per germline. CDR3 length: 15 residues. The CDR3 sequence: CAISESPNTGTEAFF. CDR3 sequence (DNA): TGTGCCATCAGTGAGTCCCCAAATACGGGGACTGAAGCTTTCTTT.

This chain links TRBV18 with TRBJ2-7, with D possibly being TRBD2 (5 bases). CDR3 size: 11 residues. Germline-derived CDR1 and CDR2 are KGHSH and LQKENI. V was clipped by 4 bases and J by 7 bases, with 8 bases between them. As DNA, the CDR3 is TGTGCCAGCTCACGTACGGGGGAGCAGTACTTC. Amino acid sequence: CASSRTGEQYF. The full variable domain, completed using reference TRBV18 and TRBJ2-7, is NAGVMQNPRHLVRRRGQEARLRCSPMKGHSHVYWYRQLPEEGLKFMVYLQKENIIDESGMPKERFSAEFPKEGPSILRIQQVVRGDSAAYFCASSRTGEQYFGPGTRLTVT.

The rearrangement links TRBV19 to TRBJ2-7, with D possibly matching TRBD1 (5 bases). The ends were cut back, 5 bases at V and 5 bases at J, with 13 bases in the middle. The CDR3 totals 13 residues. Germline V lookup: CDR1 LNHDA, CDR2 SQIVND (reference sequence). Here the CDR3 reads CASSSVSGNEQYF. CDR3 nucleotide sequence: TGTGCCAGTAGTTCAGTTTCAGGGAACGAGCAGTACTTC.

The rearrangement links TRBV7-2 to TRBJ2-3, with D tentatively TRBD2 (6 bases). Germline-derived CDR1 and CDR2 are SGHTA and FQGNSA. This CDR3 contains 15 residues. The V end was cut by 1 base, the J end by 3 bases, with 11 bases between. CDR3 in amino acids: CASSLVGGMTDTQYF. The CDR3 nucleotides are TGTGCCAGCAGCTTAGTAGGCGGGATGACAGATACGCAGTATTTT. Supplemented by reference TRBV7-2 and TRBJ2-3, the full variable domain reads GAGVSQSPSNKVTEKGKDVELRCDPISGHTALYWYRQSLGQGLEFLIYFQGNSAPDKSGLPSDRFSAERTGGSVSTLTIQRTQQEDSAVYLCASSLVGGMTDTQYFGPGTRLTVL.

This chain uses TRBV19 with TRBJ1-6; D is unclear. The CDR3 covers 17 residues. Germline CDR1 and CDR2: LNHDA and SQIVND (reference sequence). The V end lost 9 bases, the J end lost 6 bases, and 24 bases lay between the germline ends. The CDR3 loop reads CASPRLFSRVVNSPLHF. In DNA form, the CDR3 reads TGTGCCAGCCCACGACTCTTCAGCCGGGTCGTTAATTCACCCCTCCACTTT.

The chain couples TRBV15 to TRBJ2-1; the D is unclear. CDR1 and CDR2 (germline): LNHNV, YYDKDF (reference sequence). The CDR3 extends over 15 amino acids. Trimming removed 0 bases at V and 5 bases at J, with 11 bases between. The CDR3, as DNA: TGTGCCACCAGCAGAGACTCTGCACGGGACAATGAGCAGTTCTTC. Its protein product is CATSRDSARDNEQFF.

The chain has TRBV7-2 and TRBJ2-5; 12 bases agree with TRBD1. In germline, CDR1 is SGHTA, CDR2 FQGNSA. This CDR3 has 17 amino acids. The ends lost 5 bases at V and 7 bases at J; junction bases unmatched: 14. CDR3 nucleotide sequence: TGTGCCAGCAGCGCGCTTCCGGGACAGGGGGCGCGGGGGACCCAGTACTTC. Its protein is CASSALPGQGARGTQYF.

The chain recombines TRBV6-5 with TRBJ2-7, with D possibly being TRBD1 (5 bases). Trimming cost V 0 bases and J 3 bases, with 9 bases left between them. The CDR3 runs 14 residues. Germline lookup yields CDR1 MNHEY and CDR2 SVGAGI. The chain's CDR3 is CASSYSPGIYEQYF. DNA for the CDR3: TGTGCCAGCAGTTACTCACCAGGGATCTACGAGCAGTACTTC.

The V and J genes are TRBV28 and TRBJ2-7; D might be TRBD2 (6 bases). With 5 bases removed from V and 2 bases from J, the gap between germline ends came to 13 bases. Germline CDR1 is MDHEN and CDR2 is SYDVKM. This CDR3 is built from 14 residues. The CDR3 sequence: CASSLGGGTYEQYF. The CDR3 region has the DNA TGTGCCAGCAGTCTCGGGGGTGGAACCTACGAGCAGTACTTC.

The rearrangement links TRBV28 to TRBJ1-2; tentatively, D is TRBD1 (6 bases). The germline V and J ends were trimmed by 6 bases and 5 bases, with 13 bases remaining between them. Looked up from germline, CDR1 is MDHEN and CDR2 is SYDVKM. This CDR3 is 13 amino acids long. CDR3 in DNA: TGTGCCAGCAGATGGGGGGGCGGATATGGCTACACCTTC. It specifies CASRWGGGYGYTF.

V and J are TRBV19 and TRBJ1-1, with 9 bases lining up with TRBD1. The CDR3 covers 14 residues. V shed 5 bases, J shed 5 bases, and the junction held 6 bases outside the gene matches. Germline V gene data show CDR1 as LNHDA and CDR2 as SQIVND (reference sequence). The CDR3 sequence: CASSGGQGRTEAFF. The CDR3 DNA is TGTGCCAGTAGTGGGGGACAGGGAAGGACTGAAGCTTTCTTT.